The 21 T cell receptor beta chains reported below all come from one sample, sequenced in a study of OX40 agonist ivuxolimab in advanced cancers. TCRdb's copy holds only in-frame clones and misses some; the assay was immunoSEQ multiplex PCR. The sample comprises 60,000 to 75,000 clones, 84% of which are singletons, and roughly 7.9% rests with the top ten. Sequenced material: CD4+ or CD8+ T cells sorted from blood, taken in a trial of the OX40 agonist ivuxolimab. The receptors stem from an adult with an advanced solid tumor such as melanoma, head and neck, liver or kidney cancer.

The chain recombines TRBV18 with TRBJ1-3; no clear D gene. Trimming removed 6 bases from V and 4 bases from J, with 10 bases in between. The CDR3 covers 13 residues. The germline CDR1 and CDR2 sequences are KGHSH and LQKENI. This chain's CDR3 is CASSREAGNTIYF. The CDR3 DNA reads TGTGCCAGCTCTCGAGAGGCAGGAAACACCATATATTTT.

This clone was found once. This rearrangement joins TRBV15 to TRBJ1-1; TRBD1 agrees at 9 bases. This CDR3 is built from 15 residues. CDR1 is LNHNV, CDR2 YYDKDF, per germline (reference sequence). J was trimmed by 8 bases and V by 0 bases; bases with no gene match: 7. CDR3 sequence (DNA): TGTGCCACCAGCAGAGATTTCCGACAGGGGGGCGAAGCTTTCTTT. It translates to CATSRDFRQGGEAFF.

This rearrangement joins TRBV5-4 to TRBJ2-2; D may be TRBD2 (6 bases). Trimming removed 4 bases from V and 0 bases from J, with 13 bases in between. The CDR3 consists of 16 residues. Germline CDR1 is SGHNT and CDR2 is YYREEE (reference sequence). Here the CDR3 DNA reads TGTGCCAGCAGCCCGGGGGTTATAGCGAACACCGGGGAGCTGTTTTTT. Amino acid sequence: CASSPGVIANTGELFF.

This chain connects TRBV4-1 to TRBJ1-1, with D perhaps matching TRBD1 (5 bases). The CDR3 contains 16 residues. CDR1 is MGHRA and CDR2 is YSYEKL in the germline V gene. Trimming took 0 bases from V and 5 from J, leaving 16 bases between them. CDR3 amino acids: CASSQDHAGSRTEAFF. The CDR3, as DNA: TGCGCCAGCAGCCAAGATCACGCAGGGTCACGTACTGAAGCTTTCTTT.

This sequence joins TRBV7-2 and TRBJ2-5; TRBD2 is a possible D gene (5 bases). V lost 1 base, J lost 2 bases, and 11 bases lay in between. Germline V gene sequence: CDR1 SGHTA, CDR2 FQGNSA. The CDR3 is 15 amino acids. The CDR3, as DNA: TGTGCCAGCAGCTTAGGGAGGCAGAGACAAGAGACCCAGTACTTC. It specifies CASSLGRQRQETQYF.

The V gene is TRBV25-1, the J gene TRBJ2-7; D might be TRBD1 or TRBD2, each matching 5 bases. This CDR3 has 13 amino acids. V lost 6 bases and J lost 4, with 13 bases in between. CDR1 is MGHDK and CDR2 is SYGVNS in the germline V gene. CDR3 sequence reads: CASREGDAYEQYF. CDR3 DNA: TGTGCCAGCAGGGAAGGGGACGCTTACGAGCAGTACTTC.

V gene TRBV4-2 combines with J gene TRBJ2-2; no definite D call. V was cut by 1 base and J by 6 bases, with 9 bases left in between. The germline V gene encodes CDR1 LGHNA and CDR2 YNFKEQ. This CDR3 is built from 14 residues. The CDR3 is CASSQGASAGELFF. The DNA of the CDR3 is TGTGCCAGCAGCCAAGGGGCGTCGGCCGGGGAGCTGTTTTTT.

The rearrangement joins TRBV27 to TRBJ2-1, with D tentatively TRBD2 (5 bases). Germline assignment: CDR1 MNHEY and CDR2 SMNVEV (reference sequence). Trimming removed 7 bases at V and 5 bases at J, with 9 bases between. The CDR3 runs to 12 residues. Written as DNA, the CDR3 is TGTGCCAGCACCCCGAGGGACAATGAGCAGTTCTTC. Translating it yields CASTPRDNEQFF.

The V gene is TRBV29-1, the J gene TRBJ2-7; 7 nucleotides line up with TRBD1. Germline lookup yields CDR1 SQVTM and CDR2 ANQGSEA. The CDR3 sequence is 11 residues long. The V segment lost 4 bases and the J segment 6 bases; nucleotides outside the gene matches: 3. The CDR3 loop reads CSVGQGGEQYF. The CDR3 DNA sequence: TGCAGCGTTGGACAGGGCGGCGAGCAGTACTTC.

The CDR3 sequence is CASTPGGSGNTIYF. CDR3 DNA sequence: TGTGCCTCAACCCCGGGGGGCTCTGGAAACACCATATATTTT. The rearrangement links TRBV10-3 to TRBJ1-3, with D perhaps matching TRBD1 (5 bases). Germline V gene lookup returns CDR1 ENHRY and CDR2 SYGVKD. Trimming took off 11 bases at V and 0 bases at J, with 14 bases between the two ends. The CDR3 runs 14 residues.

V gene TRBV6-1 combines with J gene TRBJ2-7; D possibly corresponds to TRBD2 (6 bases). The CDR3 loop spans 14 amino acids. Per germline, CDR1 MNHNS and CDR2 SASEGT. V was clipped by 7 bases and J by 6 bases, with 19 bases between them. DNA of the CDR3: TGTGCCAGCACGGGGGTTAGGGGAAGGGGCGAGCAGTACTTC. Encoded protein: CASTGVRGRGEQYF.

This chain joins TRBV7-9 and TRBJ1-5; D remains unclear. V shed 1 base and J shed 6 bases, with 10 bases lying between them. The germline V gene has CDR1 SEHNR and CDR2 FQNEAQ (reference sequence). CDR3 size: 14 residues. Here the CDR3 reads CASSLGLDGQPQHF. As DNA, the CDR3 is TGTGCCAGCAGCTTAGGGTTGGATGGTCAGCCCCAGCATTTT.

The V gene is TRBV2, the J gene TRBJ1-1; 9 bases are a match to TRBD1. Germline V gene sequence: CDR1 SNHLY, CDR2 FYNNEI. The CDR3 contains 14 residues. The junction had 3 bases not matched to a gene; V was cut back by 7 bases and J by 0 bases. The CDR3 bases are TGTGCCAGCAAGGACAGGGGACTGAACACTGAAGCTTTCTTT. Translating gives CASKDRGLNTEAFF. The full variable domain, completed using reference TRBV2 and TRBJ1-1, is EPEVTQTPSHQVTQMGQEVILRCVPISNHLYFYWYRQILGQKVEFLVSFYNNEISEKSEIFDDQFSVERPDGSNFTLKIRSTKLEDSAMYFCASKDRGLNTEAFFGQGTRLTVV.

This clone came up once. This rearrangement joins TRBV7-3 to TRBJ2-1, with unresolved D. The CDR3 is 15 amino acids. V was cut by 4 bases and J by 4 bases, with 14 bases left in between. In germline, CDR1 is SGHTA, CDR2 FQGTGA. The CDR3 reads CASSSGLYLYNEQFF. The CDR3 DNA follows: TGTGCCAGCAGCTCCGGCCTGTACCTATACAATGAGCAGTTCTTC. Full variable domain (missing parts from reference TRBV7-3 and TRBJ2-1): GAGVSQTPSNKVTEKGKYVELRCDPISGHTALYWYRQSLGQGPEFLIYFQGTGAADDSGLPNDRFFAVRPEGSVSTLKIQRTERGDSAVYLCASSSGLYLYNEQFFGPGTRLTVL.

The chain carries TRBV10-3 and TRBJ2-3, with TRBD2 matching 13 bases. This CDR3 has 16 residues. From germline, CDR1 is ENHRY and CDR2 SYGVKD. Trimming took 4 bases from V and 5 from J; bases not matched to a gene: 6. The CDR3: CAISAGLAGVLDTQYF. The CDR3 DNA sequence: TGTGCCATCAGTGCCGGACTAGCGGGAGTTTTAGATACGCAGTATTTT.

The chain has TRBV19 and TRBJ2-1; 8 positions match TRBD2. CDR1 and CDR2 (germline): LNHDA, SQIVND (reference sequence). The junction had 12 bases not matched to a gene; V was cut back by 3 bases and J by 2 bases. This CDR3 contains 18 residues. CDR3 region: CASSIGSGNKKTYNEQFF. The CDR3 nucleotides are TGTGCCAGTAGTATCGGTAGCGGGAATAAAAAAACCTACAATGAGCAGTTCTTC.

The chain links TRBV5-5 to TRBJ1-5; 9 bases line up with TRBD1. The CDR3 has 16 amino acids. Per germline, CDR1 SGHKS and CDR2 YYEKEE (reference sequence). J lost 2 bases, V lost 3 bases, and 6 bases had no gene match. CDR3 nucleotide sequence: TGTGCCAGCAGCTCACTGGGACAGGGAGGCAATCAGCCCCAGCATTTT. It codes for CASSSLGQGGNQPQHF. Full variable domain (remainder filled in from reference TRBV5-5 and TRBJ1-5): DAGVTQSPTHLIKTRGQQVTLRCSPISGHKSVSWYQQVLGQGPQFIFQYYEKEERGRGNFPDRFSARQFPNYSSELNVNALLLGDSALYLCASSSLGQGGNQPQHFGDGTRLSIL.

The V and J genes are TRBV2 and TRBJ2-2; D perhaps matches TRBD1 (5 bases). This CDR3 has 14 residues. In germline, CDR1 is SNHLY, CDR2 FYNNEI. Trimming shortened V by 8 bases and J by 4 bases, and 14 bases separated the two germline ends. As DNA, the CDR3 is TGTGCCAGCCGAGACCGTAGGGGCACCGGGGAGCTGTTTTTT. Translation gives CASRDRRGTGELFF.

The chain links TRBV28 to TRBJ2-2; no clear D gene. The CDR3 has 13 residues. Deletions cut 9 bases from V and 5 bases from J, with 13 bases between. Germline V gene lookup returns CDR1 MDHEN and CDR2 SYDVKM. CDR3 amino acids: CASGSDWTGELFF. Written as DNA, the CDR3 is TGTGCCAGTGGGTCAGATTGGACCGGGGAGCTGTTTTTT.

This chain links TRBV7-8 with TRBJ1-1, with D unclear. The CDR3 totals 12 residues. The ends were cut back, 5 bases at V and 6 bases at J, with 10 bases in the middle. Germline V gene data show CDR1 as SGHVS and CDR2 as FQNEAQ. The CDR3 coding sequence is TGTGCCAGCAGCCCCCTTTCGCCTGAAGCTTTCTTT. As protein: CASSPLSPEAFF.

Only one count was recorded for this clone. The chain recombines TRBV11-3 with TRBJ2-4; D not certain. V gave up 5 bases and J gave up 1 base, with 9 bases separating them. Germline values: CDR1 SGHNT, CDR2 YENEEA. This CDR3 spans 14 amino acids. The DNA of the CDR3 is TGTGCCAGCAGCCCCCAGGCGGCCAAAAACATTCAGTACTTC. Protein: CASSPQAAKNIQYF.